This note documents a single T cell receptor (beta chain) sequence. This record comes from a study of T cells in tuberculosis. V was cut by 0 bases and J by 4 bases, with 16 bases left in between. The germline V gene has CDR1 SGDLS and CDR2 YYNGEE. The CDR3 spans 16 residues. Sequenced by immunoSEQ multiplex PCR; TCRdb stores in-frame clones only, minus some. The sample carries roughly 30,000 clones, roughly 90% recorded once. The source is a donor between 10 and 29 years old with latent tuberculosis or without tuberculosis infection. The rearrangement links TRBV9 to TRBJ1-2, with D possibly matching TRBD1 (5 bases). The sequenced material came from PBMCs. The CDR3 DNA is TGTGCCAGCAGCGTAGGAGGAGGGGTTGGCCCCTATGGCTACACCTTC. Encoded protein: CASSVGGGVGPYGYTF.